The present TCR beta chain was sequenced within a study of blood T cell repertoires in COVID-19. Study at large: The samples span acute and convalescent COVID-19 from the United States, Italy and Spain. T cells, B-cell-depleted T cells, or PBMCs supplied cDNA or gDNA.

V lost 9 bases to trimming and J lost 0 bases; unmatched junction nucleotides: 1. The V gene's germline CDR1 is SNHLY and CDR2 FYNNEI. The CDR3 totals 13 residues. Profiled with immunoSEQ multiplex PCR; TCRdb holds only in-frame clones, not every one. This sample carries about 100,000 clones, roughly 83% of them seen once, and the ten largest clones take roughly 4.4%. The source material was peripheral blood. The receptor's source is a human donor in a cohort sampled during active COVID-19. The rearrangement joins TRBV2 to TRBJ2-3, with 9 positions matching TRBD2. DNA for the CDR3: TGTGCCAGGAGCGGGGGGAGCACAGATACGCAGTATTTT. It yields the protein CARSGGSTDTQYF.